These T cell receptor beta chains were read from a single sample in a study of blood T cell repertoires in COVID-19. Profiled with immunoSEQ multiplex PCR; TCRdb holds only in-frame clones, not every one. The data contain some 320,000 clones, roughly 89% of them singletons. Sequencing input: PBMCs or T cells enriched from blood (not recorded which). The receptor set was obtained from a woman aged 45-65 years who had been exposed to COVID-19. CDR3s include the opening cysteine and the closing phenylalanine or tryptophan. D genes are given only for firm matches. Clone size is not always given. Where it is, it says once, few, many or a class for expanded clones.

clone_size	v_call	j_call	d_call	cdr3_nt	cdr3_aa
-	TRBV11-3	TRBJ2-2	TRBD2	TGTGCCAGCAGCAGACTAGCGGGGTTCGTCCGGGAGCTGTTTTTT	CASSRLAGFVRELFF
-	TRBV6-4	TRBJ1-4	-	TGTGCCAGCAGGCCCGGGGGGCAGAGTAATGAAAAACTGTTTTTT	CASRPGGQSNEKLFF
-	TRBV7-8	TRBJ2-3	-	TGTGCCAGCAGCTTCCGTGGCACAGATACGCAGTATTTT	CASSFRGTDTQYF
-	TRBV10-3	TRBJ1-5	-	TGTGCCATCAGTGAGTTACAGGGTGGTCAGCCCCAGCATTTT	CAISELQGGQPQHF
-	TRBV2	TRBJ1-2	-	TGTGCCAGCAGTGTACCAGGAAACTATGGCTACACCTTC	CASSVPGNYGYTF
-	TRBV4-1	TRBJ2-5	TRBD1	TGCGCCAGCAGCCCTACAGGGGAGGAGACCCAGTACTTC	CASSPTGEETQYF
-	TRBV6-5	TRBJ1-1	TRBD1	TGTGCCAGCAGGGACAGGGGTCGTAATGAAGCTTTCTTT	CASRDRGRNEAFF
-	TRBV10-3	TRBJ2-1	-	TGTGCCATCAGTGTGTCCGGGGGTAGCGGACCCTACAATGAGCAGTTCTTC	CAISVSGGSGPYNEQFF
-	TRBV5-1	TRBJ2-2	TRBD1	TGCGCCAGCAGCTGGGGGGACAGGGACACCGGGGAGCTGTTTTTT	CASSWGDRDTGELFF
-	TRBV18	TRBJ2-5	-	TGTGCCAGCTCACCACCGAATCGGGACACCGAGACCCAGTACTTC	CASSPPNRDTETQYF
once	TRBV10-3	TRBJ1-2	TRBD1	TGTGCCATCAGGAATAGACGACAGGGGGCAGGTGGCTACACCTTC	CAIRNRRQGAGGYTF
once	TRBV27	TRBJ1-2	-	TGTGCCAGCAGTTTTATCCAGTCAGGAGGGTTCCATGGCTACACCTTC	CASSFIQSGGFHGYTF
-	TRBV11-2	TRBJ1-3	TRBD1	TGTGCCAGCAGCTCTCAAACAGGGGGTCGTGGAAACACCATATATTTT	CASSSQTGGRGNTIYF
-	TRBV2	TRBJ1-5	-	TGTGCCAGCAGTGACAGGGCTGGTGGCAATCAGCCCCAGCATTTT	CASSDRAGGNQPQHF
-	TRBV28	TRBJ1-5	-	TGTGCCAGCAGTTTAGAGGGTTTGGGAAATCAGCCCCAGCATTTT	CASSLEGLGNQPQHF
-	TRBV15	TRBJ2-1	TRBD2	TGTGCCACCAGCCCAGGGACTAGCGGGGGGGCAAATGAGCAGTTCTTC	CATSPGTSGGANEQFF
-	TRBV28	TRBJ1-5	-	TGTGCCAGCAGTCCACTGAATCAGCCCCAGCATTTT	CASSPLNQPQHF
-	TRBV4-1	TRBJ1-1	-	TGCGCCAGCAGCCAAGAGAAAGGGGCTTTTTCGACTGAAGCTTTCTTT	CASSQEKGAFSTEAFF
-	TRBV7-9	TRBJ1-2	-	TGTGCCAGCAGCGACTTTCCCTATGGCTACACCTTC	CASSDFPYGYTF